The following is a T cell receptor (beta chain) sequence with its context. The antigen is unknown. This CDR3 is built from 15 residues. Trimming stripped 0 bases from V and 6 bases from J, with 11 bases between. TCRdb analysed the 5' RACE reads with MiXCR anew, one entry per CDR3 protein. There are around 680,000 distinct CDR3 sequences in the sample; 8.6% occur only once, and approximately 0.89% lies in the top ten. This record comes from a study of identical twins. Study-wide points: Conclusions relied on cross-sectional statistical analysis, not following the same donors.

These data are also associated with another study on yellow fever vaccine responses in identical twins.

The gene calls are TRBV12-3 or TRBV12-4 and TRBJ2-2, with D unresolved. The TCR comes from a woman aged 18-29 years in good health. The sequencing input was PBMCs. The CDR3 region is CASSLARDHAGELFF. The CDR3 bases are TGTGCCAGCAGTTTAGCGCGAGATCATGCCGGGGAGCTGTTTTTT.